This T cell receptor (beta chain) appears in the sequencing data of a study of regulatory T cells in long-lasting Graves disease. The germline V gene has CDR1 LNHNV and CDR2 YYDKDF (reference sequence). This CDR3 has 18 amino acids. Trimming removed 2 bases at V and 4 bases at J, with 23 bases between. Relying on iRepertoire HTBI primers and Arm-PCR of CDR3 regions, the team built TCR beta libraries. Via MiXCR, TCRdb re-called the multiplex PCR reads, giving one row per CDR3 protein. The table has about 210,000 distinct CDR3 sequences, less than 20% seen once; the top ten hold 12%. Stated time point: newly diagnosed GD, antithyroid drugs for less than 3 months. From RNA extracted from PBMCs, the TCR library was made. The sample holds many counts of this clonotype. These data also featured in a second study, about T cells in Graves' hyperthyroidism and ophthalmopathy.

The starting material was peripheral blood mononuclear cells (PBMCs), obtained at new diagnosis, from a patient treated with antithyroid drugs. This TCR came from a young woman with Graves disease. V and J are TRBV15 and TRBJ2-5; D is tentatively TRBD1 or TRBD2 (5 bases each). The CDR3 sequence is CATSRTILSRERGETQYF. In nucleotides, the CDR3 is TGTGCCACCAGCAGAACAATTTTGTCCAGGGAGCGAGGAGAGACCCAGTACTTC.